This TCR beta chain was obtained from a study of cytomegalovirus exposure and HLA in healthy donors. Amplification used 60 Vbeta primers and 13 Jbeta primers. Method: immunoSEQ multiplex PCR; TCRdb's copy keeps in-frame clones and lacks some. The table records over 150,000 clones, around two thirds of them present only once. This clone has more than one count but fewer than ten. Other DNA sequences from this sample encode an identical CDR3 as well. The ends lost 0 bases at V and 1 base at J; junction bases unmatched: 1. This CDR3 comprises 15 residues. Germline values: CDR1 SGHTA, CDR2 FQGNSA. J is TRBJ1-2 and V is TRBV7-2; TRBD1 matches at 8 bases. Sample: PBMCs. The sequence came from a man in his fifties or sixties in good health and CMV-seronegative. The CDR3 is CASSLAGQGNYGYTF. Here the CDR3 DNA reads TGTGCCAGCAGCTTAGCCGGACAGGGTAACTATGGCTACACCTTC. The entire variable domain, with the rest obtained from reference TRBV7-2 and TRBJ1-2, is as follows: GAGVSQSPSNKVTEKGKDVELRCDPISGHTALYWYRQSLGQGLEFLIYFQGNSAPDKSGLPSDRFSAERTGGSVSTLTIQRTQQEDSAVYLCASSLAGQGNYGYTFGSGTRLTVV.